This TCR beta chain was recorded in a study of T cell responses to AZD1222 COVID-19 vaccine. Assay: immunoSEQ multiplex PCR; the TCRdb copy retains only in-frame clones and omits some. Among 120,000 or so clones listed, around 90% were seen once. A word on this clone: Its antigen is not known.

Germline trimming cut 4 bases from V and 3 bases from J; bases unmatched to any gene: 8. The CDR3 contains 16 residues. CDR1 is LNHDA and CDR2 is SQIVND in the germline V gene (reference sequence). Findings of the study overall: Close to half of spike-specific TCRs reportedly recognize unmutated variant regions.

The chain uses TRBV19 and TRBJ2-3, with 9 bases that match TRBD2. Sequencing was performed on peripheral blood, taken on day 0 of AZD1222 vaccination. This TCR was sampled from an adult in good health. CDR3 residues: CASSNWREGHTDTQYF. As DNA, the CDR3 is TGTGCCAGTAGTAACTGGCGGGAGGGCCATACAGATACGCAGTATTTT.